The text below deals with one T cell receptor (beta chain). It has no known antigen specificity. No base-level quality is on record; no much larger clone is a single base apart. What this sample's time point label stands for: week 47, end of study. Each vaccine dose, consisting of 300 ug of a 20-mer mutant IDH1 peptide in Montanide, was administered subcutaneously with topical imiquimod. Eight vaccinations were administered to patients in weeks 1, 3, 5, 7, 11, 15, 19 and 23, corresponding to visits V03 through V10. The donors had newly diagnosed IDH1-mutant astrocytomas of WHO grade 3 or 4 that showed loss of nuclear ATRX. The samples were drawn from NOA16, a multicentre, single-arm, open-label phase I trial in Germany that tested a mutant IDH1 peptide vaccine in humans for the first time. Genomic DNA for TCRB sequencing was extracted from EDTA blood using the DNeasy Blood and Tissue Kit. Libraries were made using the immunoSEQ multiplex PCR assay. Following the manufacturer's protocol, the hsTCRB Kit was used to amplify rearranged TCR beta chain sequences. An Illumina MiSeq was used to sequence the TCRB libraries. In the authors' own workflow: The proprietary platform of the kit vendor was used for demultiplexing, trimming and gene mapping. Sourced from immuneACCESS, this table was stored by TCRdb with only in-frame sequences that have V and J called. A share of the clones is absent; for the studies checked, an unresolved V gene accounts for under half, and the remainder has no known explanation. V, J and clone size are those of that table, while D and trimming were read from the DNA. Present in this sample are approximately 52,000 clones, about three quarters of which were seen just once. Of the sample, around 4.6% is held by the ten largest clones.

CDR1 and CDR2, looked up from the germline V gene (reference sequence), are SGHAT and FQDESV. V drops 7 bases and J drops 0 bases, leaving 9 bases in between. The CDR3 runs 14 residues from the cysteine to the phenylalanine. The read is trimmed to its CDR3 DNA, 42 bases read in frame from base 1. This entry belongs to a study of a mutant IDH1 vaccine in newly diagnosed glioma (dated by TCRdb to 2020 to 2022). At the level of the whole study: In the chemotherapy-containing groups, vaccination started alongside temozolomide cycles, whereas in patients who had radiotherapy alone it started 4-6 weeks after radiotherapy. Of the 25 to 40 treated patients, roughly 60% were male and approximately 38% were female, and the mean age was 40.4 years. Before enrollment, most patients had been given radiochemotherapy with temozolomide as standard therapy, while the rest had received either radiotherapy alone or temozolomide alone. The week-35 safety follow-up was designated visit V12, and the week-47 end of study was designated visit V13. Peripheral blood samples were drawn at six visits, namely V03 (baseline), V05, V07, V10, V12 and V13. For exploratory analyses, fewer than 30 treated patients had longitudinal TCRB deep sequencing done wherever samples were available.

Results the study describes overall, beyond this receptor: Pseudoprogression seemed to be unrelated to changes in the top peripheral T cell clonotypes found by TCRB sequencing. Availability determined which PBMC samples were chosen for TCRB deep sequencing. The authors noted that analyses of patient blood samples could not be reproduced because of sample limitations. Across multiple MHC alleles, vaccine-induced immune responses were seen in approximately 93% of patients.

This TCR derives from a woman in her thirties or forties with glioma. Some clones in this sample may be carry-over from other donors' samples. Material: PBMCs, obtained from a glioma patient whose treatment included an IDH1 peptide vaccine. Recombination connected TRBV11-1 to TRBJ2-2, with the D gene too uncertain to name. The CDR3 in this case is CASNLHPNTGELFF. In nucleotides, the sequence is TGTGCCAGCAACCTCCACCCGAACACCGGGGAGCTGTTTTTT.